Listed here are 14 T cell receptor beta chains from one sample, sequenced in a study of T cell responses to AZD1222 COVID-19 vaccine. Here immunoSEQ multiplex PCR was the method, and the copy in TCRdb shows in-frame clones only, minus some. Here the sample spans about 140,000 clones, 85% to 95% being singletons. The source was peripheral blood, collected on day 0 of AZD1222 vaccination. The receptors shown here come from an adult in good health.

In the case of this clone: The sample has other DNA sequences that encode this CDR3 too. As DNA, the CDR3 is TGTGCCAGCAGTCCCCCGGGCAATCAGCCCCAGCATTTT. Translation: CASSPPGNQPQHF. The J gene is TRBJ1-5, the V gene TRBV28; D ambiguous. Trimming removed 5 bases from V and 2 bases from J, with 7 bases in between. Germline-derived CDR1 and CDR2 are MDHEN and SYDVKM. The CDR3 extends over 13 amino acids.

The chain carries TRBV2 and TRBJ1-5; D unresolved. CDR3 length: 14 amino acids. Looked up from germline, CDR1 is SNHLY and CDR2 is FYNNEI. V lost 0 bases and J 5 bases, leaving 8 bases between the germline ends. CDR3 amino acids: CASSEARGYQPQHF. Here the CDR3 DNA reads TGTGCCAGCAGTGAAGCTCGCGGTTATCAGCCCCAGCATTTT.

The chain has TRBV3-1 (or the pseudogene TRBV3-2) and TRBJ1-2, with TRBD1 matching 7 bases. Germline assignment: CDR1 LGHDT and CDR2 YNNKEL (reference sequence). J lost 5 bases, V lost 0 bases, and 6 bases had no gene match. The CDR3 contains 15 residues. The CDR3 loop reads CASSQDLDRPYGYTF. CDR3 DNA sequence: TGTGCCAGCAGCCAAGATTTGGACAGGCCTTATGGCTACACCTTC.

The rearrangement links TRBV3-1 (or the pseudogene TRBV3-2) to TRBJ2-1, with D perhaps matching TRBD1 (5 bases). With 3 bases removed from V and 12 bases from J, the gap between germline ends came to 15 bases. Looked up from germline, CDR1 is LGHDT and CDR2 is YNNKEL (reference sequence). CDR3 length: 13 residues. DNA of the CDR3: TGTGCCAGCAGCCACGACTGGGGCCAGCGGCAGTTCTTC. Translating it yields CASSHDWGQRQFF.

This sequence joins TRBV27 and TRBJ1-2; TRBD1 matches 7 bases. This CDR3 has 12 amino acids. V lost 5 bases to trimming and J lost 5 bases; unmatched junction nucleotides: 2. Germline V gene sequence: CDR1 MNHEY, CDR2 SMNVEV (reference sequence). The CDR3 region has the DNA TGTGCCAGCAGTGCAGGGGGATATGGCTACACCTTC. Translating it yields CASSAGGYGYTF.

V is TRBV3-1 (or the pseudogene TRBV3-2) and J is TRBJ1-6; unclear D gene. The CDR3 length is 14 residues. The V and J ends lost 6 bases and 6 bases respectively, with 12 bases between them. CDR1 is LGHDT and CDR2 is YNNKEL in the germline V gene (reference sequence). The CDR3 spells CASSLGRTNSPLHF. In DNA, the CDR3 is TGTGCCAGCAGTCTCGGACGGACTAATTCACCCCTCCACTTT.

J is TRBJ1-2 and V is TRBV4-1; weak D call: TRBD1 (5 bases). CDR3 length: 16 amino acids. Germline assignment: CDR1 MGHRA and CDR2 YSYEKL. Between the trimmed V and J ends, which lost 3 bases and 6 bases, there was a span of 20 bases. In DNA form, the CDR3 reads TGCGCCAGCAGCCACCCCACAGGACCGAGGGCAGATGGCTACACCTTC. It translates to CASSHPTGPRADGYTF.

The chain has TRBV7-9 and TRBJ2-7, with a weak D call TRBD1 (6 bases). The CDR3 runs 16 residues. V dropped 5 bases and J dropped 5 bases, with 22 bases sitting between them. The germline gives CDR1 SEHNR, CDR2 FQNEAQ (reference sequence). The CDR3 sequence: CASSKGTPGTPHEQYF. The CDR3 DNA is TGTGCCAGCAGCAAAGGGACACCAGGAACCCCTCACGAGCAGTACTTC.

The V and J genes are TRBV23-1 and TRBJ1-2; D unresolved. TRBV23-1 is an open reading frame, and its role is uncertain. This CDR3 spans 15 amino acids. Trimming took 4 bases from V and 4 from J, leaving 16 bases between them. DNA of the CDR3: TGCGCCAGCAGTCCGAAGGGAGCCGCGGGCTATGGCTACACCTTC. As protein: CASSPKGAAGYGYTF.

V and J are TRBV5-1 and TRBJ2-2; no clear D. Germline CDR1 and CDR2: SGHRS and YFSETQ. The germline V and J ends were trimmed by 0 bases and 6 bases, with 3 bases remaining between them. This CDR3 is 12 amino acids long. Here the CDR3 reads CASSLGSGELFF. Written as DNA, the CDR3 is TGCGCCAGCAGCTTGGGTTCCGGGGAGCTGTTTTTT. Based on the CDR3 plus reference TRBV5-1 and TRBJ2-2, the full variable domain is KAGVTQTPRYLIKTRGQQVTLSCSPISGHRSVSWYQQTPGQGLQFLFEYFSETQRNKGNFPGRFSGRQFSNSRSEMNVSTLELGDSALYLCASSLGSGELFFGEGSRLTVL.

Points on this clone: Germline is not matched at one junction end, which may reflect a read error. The gene calls are TRBV7-2 and TRBJ2-7; TRBD1 aligns across 9 bases. Germline V gene lookup returns CDR1 SGHTA and CDR2 FQGNSA. CDR3 length: 16 residues. CDR3 amino acids: CASSLVWDRVSNEQYF. CDR3 nucleotide sequence: TGTGCCAGCAGCTTAGTGTGGGACAGGGTCTCCAACGAGCAGTACTTC. Full variable domain (remainder filled in from reference TRBV7-2 and TRBJ2-7): GAGVSQSPSNKVTEKGKDVELRCDPISGHTALYWYRQSLGQGLEFLIYFQGNSAPDKSGLPSDRFSAERTGGSVSTLTIQRTQQEDSAVYLCASSLVWDRVSNEQYFGPGTRLTVT.

This clone was counted only a few times. The chain uses TRBV7-9 and TRBJ2-1; 13 bases fit TRBD2. Germline-derived CDR1 and CDR2 are SEHNR and FQNEAQ (reference sequence). This CDR3 is 16 amino acids long. The J segment lost 1 base and the V segment lost 6 bases, leaving 3 bases of the junction unmatched. The CDR3 DNA follows: TGTGCCAGCAGAAGACTAGCGGGGGGTTCCTACAATGAGCAGTTCTTC. Translated: CASRRLAGGSYNEQFF.

V gene TRBV6-4 combines with J gene TRBJ1-1; 7 bases fit TRBD1. Trimming at V came to 8 bases and at J to 1 base, leaving 13 bases not matched to a gene. Germline loops: CDR1 MRHNA, CDR2 SNTAGT. The CDR3 runs to 16 residues. CDR3 nucleotides: TGTGCCAGCCCGTGTGGGGAAGGGGGCTCGAACACTGAAGCTTTCTTT. Protein product: CASPCGEGGSNTEAFF.

The genes are TRBV30 and TRBJ2-3, with 11 bases identical to TRBD2. The CDR3 is 15 residues long. Germline lookup yields CDR1 GTSNPN and CDR2 SVGIG (reference sequence). V gave up 3 bases and J gave up 3 bases; unmatched junction bases: 5. The CDR3 nucleotides read TGTGCCTGGAGGCTACTAGCGGGGGCTACAGATACGCAGTATTTT. It yields the protein CAWRLLAGATDTQYF.